Each of the 20 T cell receptor beta chains below was sequenced from the same sample in a study of T cell responses to AZD1222 COVID-19 vaccine. Here immunoSEQ multiplex PCR was the method, and the copy in TCRdb shows in-frame clones only, minus some. The repertoire includes 150,000 to 200,000 clones, 90% to 95% of them detected once, and 9.2% sits in the top ten. The sequencing here drew on peripheral blood, taken on day 0 of AZD1222 vaccination. Every receptor here comes from an adult in good health.

The rearrangement uses TRBV18 and TRBJ1-1; D gene unclear. Germline loops: CDR1 KGHSH, CDR2 LQKENI. V was shortened by 1 base and J by 3 bases, with 9 bases between the two germline ends. This CDR3 spans 14 amino acids. The CDR3 loop reads CASSPLSGDTEAFF. The CDR3, as DNA: TGTGCCAGCTCACCACTATCGGGAGACACTGAAGCTTTCTTT.

This sequence joins TRBV7-9 and TRBJ2-7; TRBD2 is a possible D gene (6 bases). V lost 0 bases to trimming and J lost 0 bases, with 9 bases between them. Per germline, CDR1 SEHNR and CDR2 FQNEAQ (reference sequence). CDR3 length: 15 amino acids. The CDR3 nucleotides read TGTGCCAGCAGCTTAGCGGACGGGAGCTCCTACGAGCAGTACTTC. Protein product: CASSLADGSSYEQYF.

The gene calls are TRBV5-1 and TRBJ1-2; unclear D gene. The CDR3 sequence is 13 residues long. The germline V gene has CDR1 SGHRS and CDR2 YFSETQ. V was cut by 0 bases and J by 4 bases, with 7 bases left in between. The CDR3 spells CASSLAPGYGYTF. CDR3 DNA sequence: TGCGCCAGCAGCTTGGCCCCAGGCTATGGCTACACCTTC.

The chain couples TRBV12-5 to TRBJ2-7, with D tentatively TRBD1 (5 bases). With 6 bases removed from V and 3 bases from J, the gap between germline ends came to 15 bases. Germline CDR1 LGHNT, CDR2 FRNRAP. This CDR3 spans 14 amino acids. In DNA form, the CDR3 reads TGTGCTAGTGGCCCAATGACAGAAGACTACGAGCAGTACTTC. It codes for CASGPMTEDYEQYF.

V and J are TRBV5-6 and TRBJ2-1; D perhaps matches TRBD2 (5 bases). Germline V lookup: CDR1 SGHDT, CDR2 YYEEEE. V lost 0 bases to trimming and J lost 4 bases, with 11 bases between them. The CDR3 has 15 amino acids. The CDR3 DNA is TGTGCCAGCAGCTTGGGCGTCCGGAGGTACAATGAGCAGTTCTTC. Encoded protein: CASSLGVRRYNEQFF.

V usage is TRBV3-1 (or the pseudogene TRBV3-2) and J usage is TRBJ1-1; D is undetermined. This CDR3 contains 13 residues. Trimming shortened V by 6 bases and J by 0 bases, and 8 bases separated the two germline ends. The germline V gene encodes CDR1 LGHDT and CDR2 YNNKEL (reference sequence). CDR3 region: CASSFRLNTEAFF. CDR3 in DNA: TGTGCCAGCAGTTTTAGGTTGAACACTGAAGCTTTCTTT.

The chain couples TRBV25-1 to TRBJ1-2; perhaps TRBD1 as D (5 bases). CDR1 is MGHDK and CDR2 is SYGVNS in the germline V gene. The V gene lost 5 bases and the J gene lost 0 bases, with 10 bases spanning the gap. The CDR3 contains 14 residues. The CDR3 reads CASSSAGANYGYTF. Here the CDR3 DNA reads TGTGCCAGCAGTTCCGCGGGGGCTAACTATGGCTACACCTTC.

The V call is TRBV11-2, the J call TRBJ1-5, with a tentative D call TRBD1 (5 bases). The CDR3 sequence is 14 residues long. The V end was cut by 3 bases, the J end by 4 bases, with 10 bases between. The V gene's germline CDR1 is SGHAT and CDR2 FQNNGV. The CDR3 sequence is CASSFPGLNQPQHF. The CDR3 bases are TGTGCCAGCAGCTTCCCAGGGCTGAATCAGCCCCAGCATTTT.

The chain recombines TRBV30 with TRBJ1-4; D is unclear. The germline gives CDR1 GTSNPN, CDR2 SVGIG (reference sequence). The CDR3 length is 13 residues. Between the trimmed V and J ends, which lost 1 base and 4 bases, there was a span of 7 bases. The CDR3 loop reads CAWSASYNEKLFF. In DNA form, the CDR3 reads TGTGCCTGGAGTGCCAGCTATAATGAAAAACTGTTTTTT.

The chain's CDR3 is CASSTLGQREAFF. The CDR3, as DNA: TGTGCCAGCAGCACGTTGGGACAGAGAGAAGCTTTCTTT. The V and J genes are TRBV21-1 and TRBJ1-1; the tabulated D call, TRBD1, remains unverified against the DNA. TRBV21-1 corresponds to a pseudogene. The CDR3 loop spans 13 amino acids.

This chain joins TRBV19 and TRBJ1-2; TRBD1 aligns across 9 bases. V was pared by 5 bases and J by 4 bases, with 8 bases of the junction left unmatched. Germline V gene data show CDR1 as LNHDA and CDR2 as SQIVND (reference sequence). CDR3 length: 15 amino acids. CDR3 nucleotide sequence: TGTGCCAGTAGTCTCCGGGACAGGGTCCTCTATGGCTACACCTTC. Translation gives CASSLRDRVLYGYTF.

The rearrangement links TRBV4-3 to TRBJ1-6; D is unresolved. The CDR3 runs 17 residues. Trimming shortened V by 3 bases and J by 5 bases, and 17 bases separated the two germline ends. CDR1 LGHNA and CDR2 YSLEER come from the germline V gene. The CDR3: CASSQDGPGGHNSPLHF. The CDR3 bases are TGCGCCAGCAGCCAGGATGGCCCGGGAGGACATAATTCACCCCTCCACTTT.

V and J are TRBV30 and TRBJ1-2; D unresolved. Trimming removed 5 bases from V and 0 bases from J, with 16 bases in between. The germline V gene has CDR1 GTSNPN and CDR2 SVGIG (reference sequence). The CDR3 consists of 15 residues. The chain's CDR3 is CAWLSPGFPNYGYTF. The CDR3, as DNA: TGTGCCTGGCTCTCCCCGGGTTTCCCTAACTATGGCTACACCTTC.

The chain joins TRBV29-1 to TRBJ1-1; possible D gene TRBD1, 5 bases. V gave up 7 bases and J gave up 5 bases, with 20 bases separating them. The germline gives CDR1 SQVTM, CDR2 ANQGSEA. The CDR3 loop spans 14 amino acids. DNA of the CDR3: TGCAGCGCTCGGTTCGGGGGAATGGGTACTGAAGCTTTCTTT. Translating it yields CSARFGGMGTEAFF.

The rearrangement joins TRBV7-6 to TRBJ2-3, with 11 bases lining up with TRBD2. From germline, CDR1 is SGHVS and CDR2 FNYEAQ. The CDR3 contains 16 residues. The ends lost 1 base at V and 0 bases at J; junction bases unmatched: 0. In DNA form, the CDR3 reads TGTGCCAGCAGCTTAGGACTAGCGGGAAGCACAGATACGCAGTATTTT. Amino acids: CASSLGLAGSTDTQYF.

V and J are TRBV9 and TRBJ2-7; D is ambiguous. The length of the CDR3 is 13 residues. Germline V gene sequence: CDR1 SGDLS, CDR2 YYNGEE. With 4 bases removed from V and 0 bases from J, the gap between germline ends came to 8 bases. The CDR3: CASSPGVSYEQYF. The CDR3 coding sequence is TGTGCCAGCAGCCCCGGAGTCTCCTACGAGCAGTACTTC. The full variable domain, in which reference TRBV9 and TRBJ2-7 provide the parts outside the CDR3, is DSGVTQTPKHLITATGQRVTLRCSPRSGDLSVYWYQQSLDQGLQFLIQYYNGEERAKGNILERFSAQQFPDLHSELNLSSLELGDSALYFCASSPGVSYEQYFGPGTRLTVT.

The chain employs TRBV27 and TRBJ1-5; 8 bases map to TRBD1. Germline V CDR1 and CDR2: MNHEY, SMNVEV (reference sequence). CDR3 size: 19 residues. V shed 0 bases, J shed 4 bases, and the junction held 14 bases outside the gene matches. CDR3 nucleotide sequence: TGTGCCAGCAGTTTATCCCGGACAGGGAGGGAGCAGGGGAATCAGCCCCAGCATTTT. Residues: CASSLSRTGREQGNQPQHF.

V is TRBV5-5 and J is TRBJ2-5; no definite D call. CDR1 and CDR2 (germline): SGHKS, YYEKEE (reference sequence). The CDR3 consists of 13 residues. V was cut by 5 bases and J by 2 bases, with 10 bases left in between. The CDR3 is CASSTVSQETQYF. CDR3 coding DNA: TGTGCCAGCAGTACTGTTTCGCAAGAGACCCAGTACTTC.

The CDR3 protein is CASSATSGRDTQYF. CDR3 sequence (DNA): TGTGCCAGCAGCGCGACTAGCGGGAGGGATACGCAGTATTTT. The chain couples TRBV9 to TRBJ2-3, with 13 bases identical to TRBD2. The V segment lost 3 bases and the J segment 6 bases; nucleotides outside the gene matches: 1. In germline, CDR1 is SGDLS, CDR2 YYNGEE. This CDR3 is built from 14 residues.

The chain recombines TRBV27 with TRBJ2-5; 8 nucleotides match TRBD1. The CDR3 consists of 13 residues. V gave up 6 bases and J gave up 4 bases; unmatched junction bases: 4. CDR1 and CDR2 (germline): MNHEY, SMNVEV (reference sequence). CDR3 nucleotides: TGTGCCAGCAGGAGACAGGGGCTAGAGACCCAGTACTTC. As protein: CASRRQGLETQYF.